The clone carrying this TCR beta chain was seen at least ten times. The sample comes from a study of early T cells in non-severe SARS-CoV-2 infection. Study in general: Bulk RNA from unsorted whole blood was sequenced; chains were unpaired.

With 4 bases clipped from V and 3 bases from J, the junction kept 4 bases outside the gene matches. Germline V gene data show CDR1 as SGHTA and CDR2 as FQGNSA. CDR3 length: 14 residues. One entry per CDR3 protein results from TCRdb running MiXCR on the 5' RACE reads. The sample shows some 40,000 distinct CDR3 sequences, 5.3% of them seen only once. The chain combines TRBV7-2 with TRBJ1-2, with 8 bases fitting TRBD1. Sequencing input: whole blood. This receptor was taken from an adult who was a healthcare worker with PCR-confirmed SARS-CoV-2 infection or an uninfected control (not recorded which). Here the CDR3 reads CASSSHRGDYGYTF. In nucleotides, the CDR3 is TGTGCCAGCAGCTCGCACAGGGGGGACTATGGCTACACCTTC. Using reference TRBV7-2 and TRBJ1-2 for the parts outside the CDR3, the full variable domain is GAGVSQSPSNKVTEKGKDVELRCDPISGHTALYWYRQSLGQGLEFLIYFQGNSAPDKSGLPSDRFSAERTGGSVSTLTIQRTQQEDSAVYLCASSSHRGDYGYTFGSGTRLTVV.